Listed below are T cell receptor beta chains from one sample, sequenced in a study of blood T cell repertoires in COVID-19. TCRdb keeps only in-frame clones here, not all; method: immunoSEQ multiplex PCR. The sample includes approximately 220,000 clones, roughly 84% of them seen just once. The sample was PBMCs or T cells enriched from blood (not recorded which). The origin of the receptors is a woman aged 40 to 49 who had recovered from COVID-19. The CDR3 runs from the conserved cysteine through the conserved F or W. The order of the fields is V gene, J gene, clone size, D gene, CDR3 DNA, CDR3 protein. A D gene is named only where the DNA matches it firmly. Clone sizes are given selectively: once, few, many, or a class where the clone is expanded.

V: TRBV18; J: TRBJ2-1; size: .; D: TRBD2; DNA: TGTGCCAGCTCATCCTCGGGACTAGCCCCCAATGAGCAGTTCTTC; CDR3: CASSSSGLAPNEQFF
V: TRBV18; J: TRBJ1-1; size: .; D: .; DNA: TGTGCCAGCTCACGCAACAGGGTCGTGAACACTGAAGCTTTCTTT; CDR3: CASSRNRVVNTEAFF
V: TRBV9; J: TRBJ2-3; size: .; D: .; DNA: TGTGCCAGCAGCCCCCCGGGGGGCACGTTTGATACGCAGTATTTT; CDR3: CASSPPGGTFDTQYF
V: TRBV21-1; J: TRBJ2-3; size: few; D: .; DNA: TGTGCCAGCAGCAAATCCCCCCGGACTATAGGAGCGTCCCGGGATACGCAGTATTTT; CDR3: CASSKSPRTIGASRDTQYF
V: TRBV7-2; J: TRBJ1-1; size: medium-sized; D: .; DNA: TGTGCCAGCAGCTCCATACAGTTAATGAACACTGAAGCTTTCTTT; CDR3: CASSSIQLMNTEAFF
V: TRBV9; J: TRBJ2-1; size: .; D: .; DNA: TGTGCCAGCAGCGTAGTCGAAGTCCAGGGCCCCTACAATGAGCAGTTCTTC; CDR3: CASSVVEVQGPYNEQFF
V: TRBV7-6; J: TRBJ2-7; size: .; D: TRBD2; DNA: TGTGCCAGCACCCCAGTAGGGGAGGGATACGAGCAGTACTTC; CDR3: CASTPVGEGYEQYF
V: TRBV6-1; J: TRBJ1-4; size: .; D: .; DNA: TGTGCCAGCAGTGACCGGGGAGGGTCTAATGAAAAACTGTTTTTT; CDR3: CASSDRGGSNEKLFF
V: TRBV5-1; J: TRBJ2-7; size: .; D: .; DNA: TGCGCCAGCAGCTTGGGGAGGACCTATAACTACGAGCAGTACTTC; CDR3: CASSLGRTYNYEQYF
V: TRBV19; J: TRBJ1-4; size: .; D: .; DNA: TGTGCCAGTAGTATTTCCAGGGCAACTAATGAAAAACTGTTTTTT; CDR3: CASSISRATNEKLFF
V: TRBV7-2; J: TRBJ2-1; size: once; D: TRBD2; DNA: TGTGCCAGCAGCTCTCGGACTAGCGGGAGGGCCGTTTCCTACAATGAGCAGTTCTTC; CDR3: CASSSRTSGRAVSYNEQFF
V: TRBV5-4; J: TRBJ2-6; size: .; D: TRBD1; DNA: TGTGCCAGCAGACCAGGGGGCGCAGCTGGGGCCAACGTCCTGACTTTC; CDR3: CASRPGGAAGANVLTF
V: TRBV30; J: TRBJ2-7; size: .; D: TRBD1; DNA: TGTGCCTGGAGCCCGGGACAGGGGGGCGAGCAGTACTTC; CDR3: CAWSPGQGGEQYF
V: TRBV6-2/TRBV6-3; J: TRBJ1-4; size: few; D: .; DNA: TGTGCCAGCAGTTATCCGGTTCTGGAGAATGAAAAACTGTTTTTT; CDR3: CASSYPVLENEKLFF
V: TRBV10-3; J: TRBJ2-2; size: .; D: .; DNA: TGTGCCATCAGTGAGTTTCGCGGGGACTCGGGCACCGGGGAGCTGTTTTTT; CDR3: CAISEFRGDSGTGELFF
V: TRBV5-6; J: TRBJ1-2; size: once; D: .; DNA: TGTGCCAGCAGCTTAACTACACAGGGCAACTATGGCTACACCTTC; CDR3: CASSLTTQGNYGYTF
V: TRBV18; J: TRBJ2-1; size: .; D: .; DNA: TGTGCCAGCTCACTAGTTGAGCAGTTCTTC; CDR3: CASSLVEQFF
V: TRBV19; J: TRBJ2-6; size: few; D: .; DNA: TGTGCCAGTAGTACCCATTCCCGGGACTTTCACGGGGCCAACGTCCTGACTTTC; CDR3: CASSTHSRDFHGANVLTF
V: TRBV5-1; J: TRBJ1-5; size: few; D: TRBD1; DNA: TGCGCCAGCAGCCCGGGGACAGGGGAGAACCAGCATTTT; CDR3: CASSPGTGENQHF
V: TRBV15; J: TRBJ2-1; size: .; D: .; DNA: TGTGCCACCAGCAGAGACCGGGGAGTTTACAATGAGCAGTTCTTC; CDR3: CATSRDRGVYNEQFF
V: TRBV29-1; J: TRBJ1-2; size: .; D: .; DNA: TGCAGCGTTGAAGATGTGGCAGGGAGGTCCTATGGCTACACCTTC; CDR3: CSVEDVAGRSYGYTF
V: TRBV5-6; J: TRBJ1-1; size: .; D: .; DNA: TGTGCCAGCAGCTTTTTTAACAGAAACACTGAAGCTTTCTTT; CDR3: CASSFFNRNTEAFF
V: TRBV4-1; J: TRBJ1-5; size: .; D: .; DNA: TGCGCCAGCAGCCAAGAGGGGGCCAGCAATCAGCCCCAGCATTTT; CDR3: CASSQEGASNQPQHF
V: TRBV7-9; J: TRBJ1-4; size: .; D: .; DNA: TGTGCCAGCAGCTTAGATTTGACAGAGAGTGATGAAAAACTGTTTTTT; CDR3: CASSLDLTESDEKLFF
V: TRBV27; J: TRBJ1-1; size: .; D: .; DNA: TGTGCCAGCAGTCCCCGGACACTGGGTGAAGCTTTCTTT; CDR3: CASSPRTLGEAFF
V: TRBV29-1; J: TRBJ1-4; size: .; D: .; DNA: TGCAGCGTTCGGACCCGCGGGGATGAAAAACTGTTTTTT; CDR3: CSVRTRGDEKLFF
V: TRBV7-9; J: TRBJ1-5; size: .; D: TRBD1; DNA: TGTGCCAGCAGCTTAGGGACAGGGAATCAGCCCCAGCATTTT; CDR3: CASSLGTGNQPQHF
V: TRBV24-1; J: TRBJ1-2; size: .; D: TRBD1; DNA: TGTGCCACCAGTGATTTTAGACAGGGGATCTATGGCTACACCTTC; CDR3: CATSDFRQGIYGYTF
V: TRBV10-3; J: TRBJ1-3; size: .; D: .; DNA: TGTGCCATCAGTGCCGTCTCTGGAAACACCATATATTTT; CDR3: CAISAVSGNTIYF
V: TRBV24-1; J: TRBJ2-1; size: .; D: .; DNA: TGTGCCACCAGTGACCTTAGAATTACCGGTGACTTAGGAAATGAGCAGTTCTTC; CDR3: CATSDLRITGDLGNEQFF
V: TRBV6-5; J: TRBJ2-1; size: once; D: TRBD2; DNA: TGTGCCAGCACCTTAGCGGGAGCCTATGAGCAGTTCTTC; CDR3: CASTLAGAYEQFF
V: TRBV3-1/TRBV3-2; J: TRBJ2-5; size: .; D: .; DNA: TGTGCCAGCAGCCAAGCGATACATAGCCCCCAGTACTTC; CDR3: CASSQAIHSPQYF
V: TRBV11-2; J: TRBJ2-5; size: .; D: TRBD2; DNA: TGTGCCAGCAGCTTTATAGCGGGAGAGACCCAGTACTTC; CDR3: CASSFIAGETQYF
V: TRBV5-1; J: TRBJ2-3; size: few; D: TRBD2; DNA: TGCGCCAGCAGCTTGGACCTACTAGCGGGGGGAGATACGCAGTATTTT; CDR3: CASSLDLLAGGDTQYF
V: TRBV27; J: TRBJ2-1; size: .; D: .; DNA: TGTGCCAGCAGCTTAATTCTAGCGCTCCCGTACAATGAGCAGTTCTTC; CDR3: CASSLILALPYNEQFF
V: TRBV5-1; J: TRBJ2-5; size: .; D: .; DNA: TGCGCCAGCAGCGCGGGCTCTGAAGAGACCCAGTACTTC; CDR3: CASSAGSEETQYF
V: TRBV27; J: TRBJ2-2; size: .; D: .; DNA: TGTGCCAGCAGACTAGCTGGCACCGGGGAGCTGTTTTTT; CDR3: CASRLAGTGELFF
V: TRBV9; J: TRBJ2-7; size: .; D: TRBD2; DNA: TGTGCCAGCAGTCTAACTAGCGGGAGCTCCTACGAGCAGTACTTC; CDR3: CASSLTSGSSYEQYF
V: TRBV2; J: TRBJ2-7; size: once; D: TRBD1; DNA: TGTGCCAGCAGTGAAAACAGGGGCCCGGGGGAGCAGTACTTC; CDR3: CASSENRGPGEQYF
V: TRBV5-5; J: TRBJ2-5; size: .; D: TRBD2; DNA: TGTGCCAGCAGCTTGGCCCCTAGCGGGTCCCTAGGGGAGACCCAGTACTTC; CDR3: CASSLAPSGSLGETQYF
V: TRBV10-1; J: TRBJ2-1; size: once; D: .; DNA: TGCGCCAGCAGTCAGGGAAACCAGGGCTACAATGAGCAGTTCTTC; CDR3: CASSQGNQGYNEQFF